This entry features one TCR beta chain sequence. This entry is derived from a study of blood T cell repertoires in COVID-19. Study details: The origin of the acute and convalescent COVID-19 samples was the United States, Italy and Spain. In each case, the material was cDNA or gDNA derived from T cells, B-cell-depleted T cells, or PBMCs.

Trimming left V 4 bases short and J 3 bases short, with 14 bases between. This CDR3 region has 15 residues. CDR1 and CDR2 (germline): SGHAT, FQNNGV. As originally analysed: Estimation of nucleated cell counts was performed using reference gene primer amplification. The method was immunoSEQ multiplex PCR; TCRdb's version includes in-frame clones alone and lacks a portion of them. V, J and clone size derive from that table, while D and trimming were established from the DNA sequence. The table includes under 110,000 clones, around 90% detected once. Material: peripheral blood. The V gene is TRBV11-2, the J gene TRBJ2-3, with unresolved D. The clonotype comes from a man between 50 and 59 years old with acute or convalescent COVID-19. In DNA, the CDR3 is TGTGCCAGCAGCTCAGGCGTCTTCGGAACAGATACGCAGTATTTT. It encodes CASSSGVFGTDTQYF.